This entry describes one T cell receptor beta chain. Antigen specificity is unknown. These data are taken from a study of human T cells and chemical hapten exposure. Study information: Sensitization involved placing 2% DPC onto an approximately 2 cm by approximately 2 cm region of upper inner arm skin.

Study-wide results and caveats: Higher patch test scores went with higher counts of PT1 expanded TCRs. Among TCRs, those above 1 in 1000 frequency were unaffected by DPC sensitization.

Time point of the sample: patch test 1, 2 weeks after DPC sensitization. Treatment meaning: therapeutic diphenylcyclopropenone sensitization with weekly scalp DPC. Each patch-test visit's blood sample preceded patch application. V was cut by 0 bases and J by 0 bases, with 6 bases left in between. This CDR3 is 14 amino acids long. CDR1 and CDR2 from the germline V gene are SGHTA and FQGNSA. TCRdb passed the RACE reads through MiXCR, listing each CDR3 protein once. Of roughly 200,000 distinct CDR3 sequences in the sample, 20% to 25% were seen once. The chain has TRBV7-2 and TRBJ2-7, with D uncertain. Specimen: whole blood, collected in connection with sensitization to the hapten diphenylcyclopropenone (DPC). The TCR sequence derives from a woman in her forties or fifties with alopecia areata. Some clones in this sample may be carry-over from other donors' samples. CDR3 bases: TGTGCCAGCAGCTTAGCGTCCCTCTCCTACGAGCAGTACTTC. As protein: CASSLASLSYEQYF.